The sequence of this T cell receptor (beta chain) was determined in a study of metastatic and nonmetastatic thyroid tumors. Study information: Repertoire data that came from the blood and tumor or nodule tissue of malignant and benign thyroid patients were compared.

Before thyroid surgery, none of the patients had received any treatment. TCRdb reanalyzed the PCR reads via MiXCR. The data contain tens of thousands of clones, 20% to 25% of them singletons. The CDR3 has 16 amino acids. Trimming removed 3 bases from V and 0 bases from J, with 12 bases in between. CDR1 and CDR2 (germline): SGHVS, FQNEAQ. There are many counts of this clone. What it binds is unknown. Study-level points and caveats: The study reportedly found significantly higher TCR beta diversity in malignant thyroid tumors than benign nodules, in blood and tumor.

Material for sequencing was blood. This receptor was identified in a female donor with papillary thyroid cancer or a benign thyroid nodule (not recorded which). Some clones in this sample may be carry-over from other donors' samples. The J gene is TRBJ1-3, the V gene TRBV7-8, with a tentative D call TRBD1 (6 bases). The CDR3 DNA follows: TGTGCCAGCAGCTTCGGCGAAGGGGGCTCTGGAAACACCATATATTTT. It specifies CASSFGEGGSGNTIYF.